The sequence of this T cell receptor beta chain was determined in a study of blood T cells in healthy people across ages. Turning to the study itself: Capturing about one barcoded beta molecule per two T cells was achieved by template switching.

For the second PCR, which ran for 7 to 11 cycles, a sample-barcoded 5' primer and a J-beta primer mix were used. TCRdb re-called the 5' RACE reads with MiXCR, one entry per CDR3 protein. The data hold hundreds of thousands of distinct CDR3 sequences, with around 43% observed a single time. In regard to this clonotype: Antigen unknown.

The CDR3 has 13 amino acids. From germline, CDR1 is SNHLY and CDR2 FYNNEI. The V and J ends lost 1 base and 5 bases respectively, with 8 bases between them. Study-wide findings and caveats: PBMCs left unsorted prevented a conclusive naive versus antigen-experienced comparison. There were more naive CD4+ cells and higher diversity in long-lived donors than in aged donors.

This chain joins TRBV2 and TRBJ1-2, with D uncertain. Sequenced: blood. The TCR was taken from a man in his 60s in good health. The CDR3 protein is CASSEGTGYGYTF. The DNA for the CDR3 is TGTGCCAGCAGTGAAGGGACGGGATATGGCTACACCTTC.